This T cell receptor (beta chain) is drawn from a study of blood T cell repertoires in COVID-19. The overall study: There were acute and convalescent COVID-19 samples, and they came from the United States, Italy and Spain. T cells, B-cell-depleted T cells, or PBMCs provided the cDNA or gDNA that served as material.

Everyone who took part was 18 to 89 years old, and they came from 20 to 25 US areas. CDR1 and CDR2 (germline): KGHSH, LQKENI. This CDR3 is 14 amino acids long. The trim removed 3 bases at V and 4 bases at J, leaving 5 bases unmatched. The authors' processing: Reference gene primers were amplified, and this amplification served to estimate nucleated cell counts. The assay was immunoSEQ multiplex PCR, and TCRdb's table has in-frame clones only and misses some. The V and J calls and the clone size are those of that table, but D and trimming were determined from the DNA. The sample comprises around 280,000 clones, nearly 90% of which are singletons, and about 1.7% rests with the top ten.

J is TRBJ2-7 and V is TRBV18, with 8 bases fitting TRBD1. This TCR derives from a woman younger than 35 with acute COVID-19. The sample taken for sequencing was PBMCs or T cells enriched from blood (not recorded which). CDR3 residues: CASSPDRGGYEQYF. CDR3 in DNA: TGTGCCAGCTCACCCGACAGGGGAGGTTACGAGCAGTACTTC. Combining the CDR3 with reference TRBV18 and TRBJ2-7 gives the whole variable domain NAGVMQNPRHLVRRRGQEARLRCSPMKGHSHVYWYRQLPEEGLKFMVYLQKENIIDESGMPKERFSAEFPKEGPSILRIQQVVRGDSAAYFCASSPDRGGYEQYFGPGTRLTVT.